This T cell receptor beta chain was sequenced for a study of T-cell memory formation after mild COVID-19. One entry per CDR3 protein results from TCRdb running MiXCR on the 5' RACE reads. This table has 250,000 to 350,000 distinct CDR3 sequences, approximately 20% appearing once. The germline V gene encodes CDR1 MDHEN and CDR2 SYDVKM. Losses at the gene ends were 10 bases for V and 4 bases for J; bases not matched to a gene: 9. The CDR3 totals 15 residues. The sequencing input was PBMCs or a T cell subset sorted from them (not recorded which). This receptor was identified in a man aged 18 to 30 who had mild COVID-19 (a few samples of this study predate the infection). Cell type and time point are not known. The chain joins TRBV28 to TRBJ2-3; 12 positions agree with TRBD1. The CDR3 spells CATHRRDRGPDTQYF. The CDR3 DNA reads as TGTGCCACCCACCGCCGGGACAGGGGGCCAGATACGCAGTATTTT. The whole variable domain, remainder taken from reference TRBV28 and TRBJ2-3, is DVKVTQSSRYLVKRTGEKVFLECVQDMDHENMFWYRQDPGLGLRLIYFSYDVKMKEKGDIPEGYSVSREKKERFSLILESASTNQTSMYLCATHRRDRGPDTQYFGPGTRLTVL.